Detailed here is one T cell receptor (beta chain). This sample is drawn from a study of T-cell memory formation after mild COVID-19. The germline CDR1 and CDR2 sequences are DFQATT and SNEGSKA (reference sequence). The ends were cut back, 1 base at V and 6 bases at J, with 22 bases in the middle. The CDR3 spans 16 residues. MiXCR was run by TCRdb on the 5' RACE reads, yielding one entry per CDR3 protein. There are 550,000 to 600,000 distinct CDR3 sequences in the sample; roughly a sixth occur only once, and around 7.8% lies in the top ten. The sample was PBMCs or a T cell subset sorted from them (not recorded which). The V and J genes are TRBV20-1 and TRBJ2-7; D possibly corresponds to TRBD1 (5 bases). This receptor was obtained from an adult woman who had mild COVID-19 (a few samples of this study predate the infection). Cell type and time point are not known. Written as DNA, the CDR3 is TGCAGTGCTAGAGCCCAAAGGCAGGGTACTTTCGGCGAGCAGTACTTC. Protein sequence: CSARAQRQGTFGEQYF.